This TCR beta chain was found in a study of blood T cell repertoires in COVID-19. Profiled with immunoSEQ multiplex PCR; TCRdb holds only in-frame clones, not every one. The table has 100,000 to 150,000 clones, about 79% seen once. V shed 2 bases and J shed 7 bases, with 11 bases lying between them. Germline CDR1 and CDR2: SEHNR and FQNEAQ (reference sequence). CDR3 size: 13 residues. This clone was detected only once. Sequenced sample: peripheral blood. The chain links TRBV7-9 to TRBJ1-1; D is perhaps TRBD1 (6 bases). This clonotype was obtained from a woman between 70 and 85 years old with acute or convalescent COVID-19. CDR3 amino acids: CASSLNRVGEAFF. The DNA of the CDR3 is TGTGCCAGCAGCTTAAACAGGGTCGGTGAAGCTTTCTTT. Using reference TRBV7-9 and TRBJ1-1 for the parts outside the CDR3, the full variable domain is DTGVSQNPRHKITKRGQNVTFRCDPISEHNRLYWYRQTLGQGPEFLTYFQNEAQLEKSRLLSDRFSAERPKGSFSTLEIQRTEQGDSAMYLCASSLNRVGEAFFGQGTRLTVV.